The T cell receptor beta chain described here comes from a study of blood T cell repertoires in COVID-19. Sequenced by immunoSEQ multiplex PCR; TCRdb stores in-frame clones only, minus some. The sample records about 50,000 clones, 80% to 90% being singletons. The V gene's germline CDR1 is SGHKS and CDR2 YYEKEE (reference sequence). CDR3 length equals 16 residues. Trimming removed 0 bases at V and 0 bases at J, with 12 bases between. The receptor was isolated from a human donor in a cohort sampled during active COVID-19. The chain uses TRBV5-5 and TRBJ1-1; D might be TRBD1 (5 bases). The sample taken for sequencing was peripheral blood. CDR3 DNA: TGTGCCAGCAGCTTGGGGACATTGCTTTTGAACACTGAAGCTTTCTTT. Amino acids: CASSLGTLLLNTEAFF.